Reported below is one T cell receptor (beta chain). Its antigen is unidentified. Trimming removed 6 bases from V and 6 bases from J; junction bases left unmatched: 9. From germline, CDR1 is SQVTM and CDR2 ANQGSEA. The CDR3 sequence is 13 residues long. The data originate from a study of CD8+CD57+ T cells in acquired aplastic anemia. Overall study findings and caveats: The number of CD8+ CDR3 sequences shared by patients and controls was approximately 31.

Profiles of TCR beta VDJ and CDR3 were generated from a genomic DNA template. TCRdb re-called the reads with MiXCR, one entry per CDR3 protein. The sample holds 33,000 or so distinct CDR3 sequences, around 82% seen once. The sequenced sample consisted of sorted CD4+, CD8+, or CD8+CD57+ T cells (not recorded which) from PBMCs. The clonotype originates from a human donor in good health, serving as a control. This sequence joins TRBV29-1 and TRBJ2-5; TRBD1 matches 8 bases. The CDR3 DNA follows: TGCAGCGTGGCCGGGACAGGCGAGAAGACCCAGTACTTC. Its protein is CSVAGTGEKTQYF.